What follows describes a single T cell receptor beta chain. The data stem from a study of identical twins. TCRdb redid the calling of the 5' RACE reads with MiXCR, one entry per CDR3 protein. The table lists around 1.7 million distinct CDR3 sequences, around 33% of them singletons, with 0.27% in the top ten. CDR1 SNHLY and CDR2 FYNNEI come from the germline V gene. Between the trimmed V and J ends, which lost 3 bases and 0 bases, there was a span of 9 bases. This CDR3 comprises 15 residues. Every sampled donor was Caucasian and healthy. This clonotype originated in a newborn girl in good health. The chain has TRBV2 and TRBJ2-1; D is possibly TRBD1 or TRBD2 (5 bases each). The sequenced sample was cord blood. This CDR3 is CASSEGPSSYNEQFF. CDR3 DNA sequence: TGTGCCAGCAGTGAGGGACCGAGCTCCTACAATGAGCAGTTCTTC.